This T cell receptor beta chain was sequenced for a study of CXCR3-negative and CXCR3-positive naive CD8 T cells. Germline CDR1 and CDR2: DFQATT and SNEGSKA (reference sequence). This CDR3 is built from 18 residues. The TRB libraries of cDNA were built by UMI-labeled 5' RACE. Reprocessing the 5' RACE reads, TCRdb reports a single entry for every CDR3 protein and omits DNA. With some 100,000 distinct CDR3 sequences in the sample, the ten largest clones hold around 0.35%. Study outcomes and limitations: The study found more hydrophobic TRB CDR3s in CXCR3-positive naive cells than in CXCR3-negative naive cells.

With regard to this clonotype: Its antigen is as yet unknown.

The rearrangement links TRBV20-1 to TRBJ2-2; TCRdb's D call of TRBD2 is untestable without DNA. Sequencing was carried out using naive CXCR3+ CD8+ T cells from blood. Documented subset: CD45RO-CCR7+CD27+CD95- naive CD8+ T cells expressing CXCR3 (TNR3+). This TCR was sampled from a human donor in good health. Some clones in this sample may be carry-over from other donors' samples. The CDR3: CSARDFWREGPNTGELFF.